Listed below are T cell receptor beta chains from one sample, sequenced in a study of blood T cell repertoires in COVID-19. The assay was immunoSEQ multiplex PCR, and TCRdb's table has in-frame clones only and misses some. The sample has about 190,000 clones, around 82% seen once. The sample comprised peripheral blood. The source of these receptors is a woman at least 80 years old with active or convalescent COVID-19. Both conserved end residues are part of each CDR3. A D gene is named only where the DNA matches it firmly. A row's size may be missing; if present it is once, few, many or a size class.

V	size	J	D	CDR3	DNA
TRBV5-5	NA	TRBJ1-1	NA	CASSFTGGTEAFF	TGTGCCAGCAGCTTTACAGGCGGCACTGAAGCTTTCTTT
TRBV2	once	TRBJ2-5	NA	CASSAHPWSDERIPKAQYF	TGTGCCAGCAGTGCTCACCCGTGGAGCGACGAGAGGATCCCGAAGGCCCAGTACTTC
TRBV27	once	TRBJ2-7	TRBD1	CASAPDRGYHEQYF	TGTGCCAGCGCTCCGGACAGGGGCTACCACGAGCAGTACTTC
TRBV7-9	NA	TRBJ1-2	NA	CASSRDWNYGYTF	TGTGCCAGCAGTCGTGACTGGAACTATGGCTACACCTTC
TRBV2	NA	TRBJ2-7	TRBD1	CASTTGTGARSSYEQYF	TGTGCCAGCACAACCGGGACAGGGGCTAGGAGCTCCTACGAGCAGTACTTC
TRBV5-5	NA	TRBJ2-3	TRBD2	CASSSGTSGPETQYF	TGTGCCAGCAGCTCCGGGACTAGCGGCCCGGAAACGCAGTATTTT
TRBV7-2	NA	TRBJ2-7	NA	CASSLQGSSYEQYF	TGTGCCAGCAGCCTTCAGGGGAGCTCCTACGAGCAGTACTTC
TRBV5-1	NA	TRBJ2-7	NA	CASSLLGGNYEQYF	TGCGCCAGCAGCCTCCTGGGCGGGAACTACGAGCAGTACTTC
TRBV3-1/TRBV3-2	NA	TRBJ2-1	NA	CASSQPANSYNEQFF	TGTGCCAGCAGCCAACCCGCTAATTCATACAATGAGCAGTTCTTC
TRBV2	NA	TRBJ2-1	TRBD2	CASSESASGSNEQFF	TGTGCCAGCAGTGAATCAGCCAGCGGGAGCAATGAGCAGTTCTTC
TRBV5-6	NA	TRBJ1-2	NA	CASSRGQPTYGYTF	TGTGCCAGCAGCCGAGGACAGCCGACCTATGGCTACACCTTC
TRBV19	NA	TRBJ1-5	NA	CASSIRRGGQPQHF	TGTGCCAGTAGTATCAGAAGGGGGGGACAGCCCCAGCATTTT
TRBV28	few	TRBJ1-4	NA	CASSPRTGVMAKLFF	TGTGCCAGCAGTCCTAGAACAGGTGTCATGGCAAAACTGTTTTTT
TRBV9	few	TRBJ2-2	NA	CASSVVGGAPTGELFF	TGTGCCAGCAGCGTAGTCGGGGGAGCGCCCACCGGGGAGCTGTTTTTT
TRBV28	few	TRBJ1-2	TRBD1	CASSLKPGTGYGYTF	TGTGCCAGCAGCCTAAAACCCGGGACAGGCTATGGCTACACCTTC
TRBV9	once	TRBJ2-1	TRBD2	CASSVAGGPDNEQFF	TGTGCCAGCAGCGTAGCGGGAGGGCCAGACAATGAGCAGTTCTTC
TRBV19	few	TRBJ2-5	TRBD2	CASSSETSGRETQYF	TGTGCCAGTAGTTCCGAGACTAGCGGGAGAGAGACCCAGTACTTC
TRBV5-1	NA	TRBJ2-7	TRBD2	CASSLERLAGDEQYF	TGCGCCAGCAGCTTGGAAAGGCTAGCGGGAGACGAGCAGTACTTC
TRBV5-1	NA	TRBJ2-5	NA	CASSLDHKSGTGQETQYF	TGCGCCAGCAGCTTGGACCATAAAAGCGGGACAGGACAAGAGACCCAGTACTTC
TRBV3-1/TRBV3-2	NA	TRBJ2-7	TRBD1	CASRGRDSPYEQYF	TGTGCCAGCAGGGGCCGGGACAGTCCCTACGAGCAGTACTTC
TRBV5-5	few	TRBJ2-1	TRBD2	CASSSRLAGNNEQFF	TGTGCCAGCAGCTCCCGACTAGCGGGAAACAATGAGCAGTTCTTC
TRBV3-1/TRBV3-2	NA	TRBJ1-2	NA	CASSTRDTYPGGYTF	TGTGCCAGCAGCACCCGGGACACCTATCCGGGAGGCTACACCTTC
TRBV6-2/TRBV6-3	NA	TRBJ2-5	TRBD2	CASSSVSGSGETQYF	TGTGCCAGCAGTTCTGTGAGCGGGAGCGGGGAGACCCAGTACTTC
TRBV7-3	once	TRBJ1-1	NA	CASSAGTATEAFF	TGTGCCAGCAGCGCAGGGACTGCCACTGAAGCTTTCTTT
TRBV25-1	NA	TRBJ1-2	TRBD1	CASSDSGTGYGYTF	TGTGCCAGCAGTGACTCCGGGACAGGCTATGGCTACACCTTC
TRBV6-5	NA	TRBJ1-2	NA	CASQEGAEYYGYTF	TGTGCCAGCCAGGAAGGGGCGGAATACTATGGCTACACCTTC
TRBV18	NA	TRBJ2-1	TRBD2	CASSLPSSGRSGEQFF	TGTGCCAGCTCACTCCCTAGCAGCGGGAGGTCGGGTGAGCAGTTCTTC
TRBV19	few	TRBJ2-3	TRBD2	CASSRSGGGRPGATDTQYF	TGTGCCAGTAGTAGGAGTGGGGGCGGGAGGCCTGGGGCCACAGATACGCAGTATTTT
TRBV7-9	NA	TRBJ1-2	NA	CASSYYGANYGYTF	TGTGCCAGCAGCTATTACGGGGCTAACTATGGCTACACCTTC
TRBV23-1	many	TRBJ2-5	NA	CASTSEGGLQETQYF	TGCGCCAGCACCAGCGAGGGGGGGCTACAAGAGACCCAGTACTTC
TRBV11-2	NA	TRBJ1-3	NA	CASSLDIPPRSSGNTIYF	TGTGCCAGCAGCTTAGATATCCCCCCGAGGAGCTCTGGAAACACCATATATTTT
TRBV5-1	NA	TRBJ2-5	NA	CASTDPRTAETQYF	TGCGCCAGCACCGATCCGCGGACTGCGGAGACCCAGTACTTC
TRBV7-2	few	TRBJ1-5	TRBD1	CASSKTGGMGNQPQHF	TGTGCCAGCAGCAAGACAGGGGGCATGGGCAATCAGCCCCAGCATTTT
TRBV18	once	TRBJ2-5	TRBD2	CASSPPPGQGGSETQYF	TGTGCCAGCTCACCACCTCCCGGGCAGGGAGGGTCAGAGACCCAGTACTTC
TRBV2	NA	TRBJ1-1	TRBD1	CASEEGAGTEAFF	TGTGCCAGCGAGGAGGGGGCAGGGACTGAAGCTTTCTTT
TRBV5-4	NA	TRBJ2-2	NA	CASSSGGGVDTGELFF	TGTGCCAGCAGCTCAGGTGGCGGGGTGGACACCGGGGAGCTGTTTTTT
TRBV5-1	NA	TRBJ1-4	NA	CASSAGASEKLFF	TGCGCCAGCAGCGCAGGGGCCAGTGAAAAACTGTTTTTT
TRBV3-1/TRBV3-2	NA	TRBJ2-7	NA	CASSQFGLYEQYF	TGTGCCAGCAGCCAATTTGGACTCTACGAGCAGTACTTC
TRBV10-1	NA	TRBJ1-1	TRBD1	CASSESKGASTEAFF	TGCGCCAGCAGTGAGTCCAAGGGGGCGAGCACTGAAGCTTTCTTT
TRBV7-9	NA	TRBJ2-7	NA	CASSLGPRRNSYEQYF	TGTGCCAGCAGCTTAGGGCCCAGGAGGAACTCCTACGAGCAGTACTTC
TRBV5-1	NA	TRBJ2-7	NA	CASSLISGSYEQYF	TGCGCCAGCAGCTTAATTAGCGGATCCTACGAGCAGTACTTC
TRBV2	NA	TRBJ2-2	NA	CASSALAPTGELFF	TGTGCCAGCAGTGCGCTAGCGCCCACCGGGGAGCTGTTTTTT
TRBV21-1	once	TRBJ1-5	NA	CASSKTSGESNQPQHF	TGTGCCAGCAGCAAAACCTCTGGGGAGAGCAATCAGCCCCAGCATTTT
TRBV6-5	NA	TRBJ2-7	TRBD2	CASGYSGSPYEQYF	TGTGCCAGCGGATATAGCGGGAGCCCCTACGAGCAGTACTTC
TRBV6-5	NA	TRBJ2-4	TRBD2	CASRSSRGDIQYF	TGTGCCAGCAGATCTTCCCGGGGGGACATTCAGTACTTC
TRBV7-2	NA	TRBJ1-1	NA	CASSWGLNTEAFF	TGTGCCAGCAGCTGGGGCCTGAACACTGAAGCTTTCTTT
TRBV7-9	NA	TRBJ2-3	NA	CASSLESGGSTDTQYF	TGTGCCAGCAGCTTAGAATCAGGAGGGAGCACAGATACGCAGTATTTT
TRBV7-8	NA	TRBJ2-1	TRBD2	CASSPLAGGPPEQFF	TGTGCCAGCAGCCCACTAGCGGGAGGGCCCCCTGAGCAGTTCTTC
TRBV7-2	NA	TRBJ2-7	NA	CASSIDGTSTEEQYF	TGTGCCAGCAGCATTGACGGAACCTCTACGGAGGAGCAGTACTTC
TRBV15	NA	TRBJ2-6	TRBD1	CATSRDLGQGAGANVLTF	TGTGCCACCAGCAGAGATTTGGGACAGGGAGCTGGGGCCAACGTCCTGACTTTC
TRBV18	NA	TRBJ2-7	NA	CASSPAGAPYEQYF	TGTGCCAGCTCACCGGCAGGGGCTCCTTACGAGCAGTACTTC
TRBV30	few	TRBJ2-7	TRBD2	CAWRHSGTRSYEQYF	TGTGCCTGGAGACATAGCGGGACCCGCTCCTACGAGCAGTACTTC
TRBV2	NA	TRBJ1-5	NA	CASSVAGGNQPQHF	TGTGCCAGCAGTGTTGCAGGGGGCAATCAGCCCCAGCATTTT
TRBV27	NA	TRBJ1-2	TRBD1	CASSLYSQGRTSNYGYTF	TGTGCCAGCAGTTTATACTCACAGGGGCGAACCTCTAACTATGGCTACACCTTC
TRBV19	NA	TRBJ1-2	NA	CASSIRGGELGYTF	TGTGCCAGTAGTATACGGGGCGGGGAACTCGGCTACACCTTC
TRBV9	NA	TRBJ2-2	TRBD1	CASSSRDRNTGELFF	TGTGCCAGCAGCAGCCGGGACAGAAACACCGGGGAGCTGTTTTTT
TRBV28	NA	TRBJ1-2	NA	CASSSPVGQDYGYTF	TGTGCCAGCAGTTCACCTGTGGGTCAGGACTATGGCTACACCTTC
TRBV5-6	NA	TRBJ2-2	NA	CASSPPKRNTGELFF	TGTGCCAGCAGCCCACCAAAGAGGAACACCGGGGAGCTGTTTTTT
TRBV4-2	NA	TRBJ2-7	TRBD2	CASSQAGTSGSYLSYEQYF	TGTGCCAGCAGCCAAGCCGGGACTAGCGGGAGTTATCTCTCCTACGAGCAGTACTTC
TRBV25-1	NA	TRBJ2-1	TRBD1	CASRWTGYNEQFF	TGTGCCAGCAGATGGACAGGATACAATGAGCAGTTCTTC